This is a list of T cell receptor beta chains from one sample in a study of CD8+ T cells in alopecia areata. Some clones are missing from TCRdb's copy, which holds only in-frame ones; the method was immunoSEQ multiplex PCR. The repertoire holds 170,000 or so clones, with approximately 56% as singletons. Here the sequenced sample was CD4+ T cells sorted from blood, taken at week 0. All receptors come from a human donor with alopecia areata. The CDR3 runs from the conserved cysteine through the conserved F or W. D genes are given only for firm matches. Clone size is given for some rows only: seen once, a few or many times, or a class if the clone is expanded.

j_gene | d_gene | abundance | v_gene | CDR3aa | CDR3nt
TRBJ2-7 | TRBD2 | NA | TRBV5-4 | CASSTGLAGGHYEQYF | TGTGCCAGCAGCACGGGACTAGCGGGGGGGCACTACGAGCAGTACTTC
TRBJ2-2 | NA | NA | TRBV6-1 | CASSTASGRHGELFF | TGTGCCAGCAGTACGGCATCCGGGCGGCATGGGGAGCTGTTTTTT
TRBJ2-7 | NA | few | TRBV7-3 | CASSLQGGDEQYF | TGTGCCAGCAGCTTACAGGGAGGTGACGAGCAGTACTTC
TRBJ1-2 | TRBD1 | NA | TRBV7-9 | CASSPASGTGYGYTF | TGTGCCAGCAGCCCTGCCTCCGGGACAGGTTATGGCTACACCTTC
TRBJ1-3 | NA | NA | TRBV4-1 | CASSQGDWDGSGNTIYF | TGCGCCAGCAGCCAAGGCGATTGGGATGGCTCTGGAAACACCATATATTTT
TRBJ1-3 | NA | few | TRBV18 | CASSPPGNSGNTIYF | TGTGCCAGCTCACCACCGGGTAACTCTGGAAACACCATATATTTT
TRBJ1-1 | NA | NA | TRBV9 | CASSHRGASTEAFF | TGTGCCAGCAGCCATAGGGGGGCGAGCACTGAAGCTTTCTTT
TRBJ1-6 | NA | NA | TRBV5-1 | CASSFLSGLGSPLHF | TGCGCCAGCAGCTTCCTCTCAGGGTTAGGTTCACCCCTCCACTTT
TRBJ2-4 | NA | NA | TRBV27 | CASGGGDIQYF | TGTGCCAGCGGTGGTGGGGACATTCAGTACTTC
TRBJ1-3 | NA | NA | TRBV7-2 | CASTVTSGATGNTIYF | TGTGCCAGCACCGTTACCTCGGGGGCTACTGGAAACACCATATATTTT
TRBJ2-5 | TRBD2 | NA | TRBV25-1 | CASSVGGGETQYF | TGTGCCAGCAGTGTGGGGGGAGGGGAGACCCAGTACTTC
TRBJ1-2 | NA | NA | TRBV6-5 | CASSREGYGYTF | TGTGCCAGCAGCCGAGAGGGCTATGGCTACACCTTC
TRBJ1-1 | TRBD1 | few | TRBV27 | CASSFRTGSGTEAFF | TGTGCCAGCAGTTTCAGGACAGGGTCGGGTACTGAAGCTTTCTTT
TRBJ2-2 | NA | NA | TRBV29-1 | CSVGRINTGELFF | TGCAGCGTAGGGCGGATAAACACCGGGGAGCTGTTTTTT
TRBJ1-2 | NA | NA | TRBV7-2 | CASSLVFKDYGYTF | TGTGCCAGCAGCTTAGTTTTCAAGGACTATGGCTACACCTTC
TRBJ1-1 | NA | NA | TRBV29-1 | CSVPGNTEAFF | TGCAGCGTTCCGGGGAACACTGAAGCTTTCTTT
TRBJ2-5 | NA | few | TRBV14 | CASSQDQGRETQYF | TGTGCCAGCAGCCAAGATCAGGGACGGGAGACCCAGTACTTC
TRBJ1-5 | NA | NA | TRBV30 | CAWSVGISNQPQHF | TGTGCCTGGAGTGTGGGGATTAGCAATCAGCCCCAGCATTTT
TRBJ2-2 | NA | NA | TRBV5-6 | CASSLWGITGELFF | TGTGCCAGCAGCTTGTGGGGGATCACCGGGGAGCTGTTTTTT
TRBJ2-1 | TRBD2 | NA | TRBV7-8 | CASSSVSGALNEQFF | TGTGCCAGCAGCTCGGTTAGCGGGGCGCTCAATGAGCAGTTCTTC
TRBJ1-5 | TRBD1 | NA | TRBV30 | CAWSPPDRGRDQPQHF | TGTGCCTGGAGTCCTCCCGACAGGGGGAGGGATCAGCCCCAGCATTTT
TRBJ2-3 | TRBD2 | NA | TRBV28 | CASRNHRLAHTDTQYF | TGTGCCAGCAGAAACCACCGACTAGCGCATACAGATACGCAGTATTTT
TRBJ2-7 | TRBD1 | NA | TRBV6-6 | CASSDLGTGGVEQYF | TGTGCCAGCAGTGACCTTGGGACAGGGGGCGTCGAGCAGTACTTC
TRBJ2-1 | NA | NA | TRBV14 | CASSQVDYEQFF | TGTGCCAGCAGCCAAGTGGACTATGAGCAGTTCTTC
TRBJ1-5 | NA | few | TRBV7-2 | CASTPKGWDNQPQHF | TGTGCCAGCACCCCCAAGGGGTGGGACAATCAGCCCCAGCATTTT
TRBJ2-2 | NA | few | TRBV7-7 | CASSSGGELFF | TGTGCCAGCTCTTCCGGCGGGGAGCTGTTTTTT
TRBJ2-1 | NA | NA | TRBV4-1 | CASSQVLSGSSYNEQFF | TGCGCCAGCAGCCAAGTCCTCAGCGGTAGCTCCTACAATGAGCAGTTCTTC
TRBJ2-3 | NA | NA | TRBV29-1 | CSAESGSHTDTQYF | TGCAGCGCAGAAAGCGGCAGCCACACAGATACGCAGTATTTT